These 14 T cell receptor beta chains came from one sample sequenced in a study of tumor-infiltrating lymphocytes in glioblastoma multiforme. TCRB libraries came from RNA via three nested multiplex PCR rounds. TCRdb reprocessed the multiplex PCR reads with MiXCR, giving one entry per CDR3 protein. The data hold 15,000 to 25,000 distinct CDR3 sequences, with about 70% observed a single time. Sequencing was performed on peripheral blood. These receptors were collected from a male donor with glioblastoma.

Comments on this clonotype: This may arise from a read error, as a much more abundant clone is one base away. The chain links TRBV28 to TRBJ1-6; D gene uncertain. The CDR3 is made up of 17 amino acids. The V end was cut by 5 bases, the J end by 0 bases, with 14 bases between. CDR1 is MDHEN and CDR2 is SYDVKM in the germline V gene. Written as DNA, the CDR3 is TGTGCCAGCAGTCCCTCCAACTCGAGCTCCTATAATTCACCCCTCCACTTT. It codes for CASSPSNSSSYNSPLHF.

Regarding this clonotype: Since a much larger clone is just one base distant, this may be a read error. The CDR3: CASSPHVGGGDMQYF. Here the CDR3 DNA reads TGTGCCAGCAGTCCCCACGTGGGAGGCGGAGATATGCAGTATTTT. This chain connects TRBV28 to TRBJ2-3; a weak D match, TRBD2 (6 bases). Germline assignment: CDR1 MDHEN and CDR2 SYDVKM. The CDR3 covers 15 residues.

This clonotype is medium-sized (0.01 to 0.1%) in the sample. CDR3 sequence (DNA): TGCAGTGCTAGCAGTCCTAATGAAAAACTGTTTTTT. Its protein product is CSASSPNEKLFF. The chain employs TRBV20-1 and TRBJ1-4; D gene unclear. With 3 bases removed from V and 3 bases from J, the gap between germline ends came to 5 bases. The germline gives CDR1 DFQATT, CDR2 SNEGSKA (reference sequence). CDR3 length: 12 amino acids.

This chain connects TRBV12-3 or TRBV12-4 to TRBJ1-1, with TRBD1 matching 9 bases. With 5 bases clipped from V and 3 bases from J, the junction kept 4 bases outside the gene matches. The CDR3 contains 14 residues. The CDR3 protein is CASSPGQGYTEAFF. DNA for the CDR3: TGTGCCAGCAGTCCCGGACAGGGGTACACTGAAGCTTTCTTT.

The chain combines TRBV12-3 or TRBV12-4 with TRBJ1-5, with D perhaps TRBD1 (5 bases). The CDR3 covers 21 residues. The V and J ends lost 2 bases and 5 bases respectively, with 31 bases between them. The CDR3 spells CASSLKSWGNREDVLYQPQHF. DNA for the CDR3: TGTGCCAGCAGTTTAAAGTCTTGGGGGAACCGGGAAGACGTTCTATATCAGCCCCAGCATTTT.

In the case of this clonotype: This could be a read error, since a much larger clone is one nucleotide away. V is TRBV30 and J is TRBJ2-7; 8 positions agree with TRBD1. The CDR3 is made up of 14 amino acids. The germline CDR1 and CDR2 sequences are GTSNPN and SVGIG (reference sequence). This chain's CDR3 is CAWSRGQGKYDQYF. The CDR3 DNA is TGTGCCTGGAGCCGAGGACAGGGAAAATACGATCAGTACTTC. The full variable domain, with the rest looked up from reference TRBV30 and TRBJ2-7, is SQTIHQWPATLVQPVGSPLSLECTVEGTSNPNLYWYRQAAGRGLQLLFYSVGIGQISSEVPQNLSASRPQDRQFILSSKKLLLSDSGFYLCAWSRGQGKYDQYFGPGTRLTVT.

On this clonotype: A much larger clone differs from this one at a single base, so this may be a read error. The CDR3 does not close with the conserved phenylalanine or tryptophan, likely indicating a read error. J is TRBJ1-1 and V is TRBV5-1; D may be TRBD1 (6 bases). CDR3 length: 12 amino acids. V lost 3 bases, J lost 8 bases, and 11 bases lay in between. CDR1 is SGHRS, CDR2 YFSETQ, per germline. The CDR3 DNA reads TGCGCCAGCAGCTCGGGGACAAAAGAAGCTTTCCTT. Protein: CASSSGTKEAFL.

This clonotype was recorded a few times. The V and J genes are TRBV6-5 and TRBJ1-2; 9 nucleotides match TRBD1. Germline CDR1 and CDR2: MNHEY and SVGAGI. The V and J ends lost 8 bases and 4 bases, in that order; junction bases with no gene match: 11. The CDR3 loop spans 15 amino acids. This CDR3 is CASVGGGQGSYGYTF. CDR3 nucleotides: TGTGCCAGCGTCGGGGGGGGACAGGGAAGCTATGGCTACACCTTC.

By sample fraction, this clonotype is medium-sized. A much larger clone differs by one base, so this may be a read error. The chain recombines TRBV11-2 with TRBJ2-3; no clear D gene. The CDR3 has 13 residues. Trimming stripped 5 bases from V and 2 bases from J, with 8 bases between. CDR1 and CDR2 (germline): SGHAT, FQNNGV. DNA of the CDR3: TGTGCCAGCAGCACTTCGCCCACAGATACGCAGTATTTT. Its protein product is CASSTSPTDTQYF. Together with reference TRBV11-2 and TRBJ2-3, the CDR3 gives the full variable domain: EAGVAQSPRYKIIEKRQSVAFWCNPISGHATLYWYQQILGQGPKLLIQFQNNGVVDDSQLPKDRFSAERLKGVDSTLKIQPAKLEDSAVYLCASSTSPTDTQYFGPGTRLTVL.

As concerns this clonotype: The junction departs from the called germline gene at one end, perhaps through a read error. Written as DNA, the CDR3 is TGTGCCAGCAGCCACAGGTGCGGAGACTACAATGAGCGGTTCTTC. It is translated as CASSHRCGDYNERFF. V gene TRBV7-8 combines with J gene TRBJ2-1; D is possibly TRBD1 or TRBD2 (5 bases each). The CDR3 is made up of 15 amino acids. Per germline, CDR1 SGHVS and CDR2 FQNEAQ.

This rearrangement joins TRBV11-3 to TRBJ2-3; D is perhaps TRBD1 (6 bases). V lost 3 bases and J lost 0, with 10 bases in between. CDR3 length: 15 residues. CDR1 is SGHNT and CDR2 is YENEEA in the germline V gene. CDR3 protein: CASSFGTTSTDTQYF. The CDR3 DNA sequence: TGTGCCAGCAGCTTCGGGACAACTAGCACAGATACGCAGTATTTT.

Details on this clonotype: Relative to the germline gene, one junction end is altered; a read error may explain this. The chain combines TRBV6-1 with TRBJ1-5, with TRBD1 matching 7 bases. Germline lookup yields CDR1 MNHNS and CDR2 SASEGT. This CDR3 is 15 amino acids long. CDR3 amino acids: CANSSKTGINQPLHF. The CDR3 DNA reads TGTGCCAACAGTTCTAAGACAGGGATCAATCAGCCCCTGCATTTC.

The rearrangement uses TRBV6-6 and TRBJ2-1, with 9 bases matching TRBD2. The germline CDR1 and CDR2 sequences are MNHNY and SVGAGI (reference sequence). V was pared by 4 bases and J by 1 base, with 2 bases of the junction left unmatched. This CDR3 is 15 amino acids long. The CDR3 coding sequence is TGTGCCAGCAGTTCGGCGGGAGGGTCCTACAATGAGCAGTTCTTC. Its translation is CASSSAGGSYNEQFF.

At least ten counts were recorded for this clonotype. The chain joins TRBV7-8 to TRBJ2-5; 7 nucleotides match TRBD1. This CDR3 is built from 13 residues. V trimming: 5 bases; J trimming: 2 bases; junction bases outside the gene matches: 2. Germline loops: CDR1 SGHVS, CDR2 FQNEAQ. The CDR3 loop is CASSQGQQETQYF. The CDR3 DNA reads TGTGCCAGCAGCCAGGGACAGCAAGAGACCCAGTACTTC.